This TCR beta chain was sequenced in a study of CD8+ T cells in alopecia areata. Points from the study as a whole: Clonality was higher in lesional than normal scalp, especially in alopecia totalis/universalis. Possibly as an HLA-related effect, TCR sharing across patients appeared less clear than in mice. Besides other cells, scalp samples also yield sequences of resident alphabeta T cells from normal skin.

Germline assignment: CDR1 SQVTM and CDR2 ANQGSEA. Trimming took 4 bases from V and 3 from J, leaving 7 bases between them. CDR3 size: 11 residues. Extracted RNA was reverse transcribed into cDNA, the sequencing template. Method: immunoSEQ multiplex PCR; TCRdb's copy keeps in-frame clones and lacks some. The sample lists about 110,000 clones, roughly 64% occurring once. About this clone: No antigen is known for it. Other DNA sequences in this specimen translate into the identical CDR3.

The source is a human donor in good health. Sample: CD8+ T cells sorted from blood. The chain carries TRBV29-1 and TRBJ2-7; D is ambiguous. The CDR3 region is CSVVDIYEQYF. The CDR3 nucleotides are TGCAGCGTTGTTGACATCTACGAGCAGTACTTC.